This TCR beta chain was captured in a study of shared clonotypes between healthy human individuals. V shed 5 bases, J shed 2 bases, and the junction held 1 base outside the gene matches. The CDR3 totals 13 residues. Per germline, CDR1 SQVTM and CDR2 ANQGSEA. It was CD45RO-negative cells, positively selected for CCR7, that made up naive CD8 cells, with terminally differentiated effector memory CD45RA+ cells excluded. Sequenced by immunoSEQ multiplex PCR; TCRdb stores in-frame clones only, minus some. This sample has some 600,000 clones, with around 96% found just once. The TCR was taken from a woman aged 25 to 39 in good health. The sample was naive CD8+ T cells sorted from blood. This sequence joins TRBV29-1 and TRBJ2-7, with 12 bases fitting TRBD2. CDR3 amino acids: CSVRTSGTYEQYF. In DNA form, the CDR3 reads TGCAGCGTTCGGACTAGCGGGACCTACGAGCAGTACTTC.